A selection of T cell receptor beta chains follows, all from one sample in a study of shared clonotypes between healthy human individuals. The protocol was immunoSEQ multiplex PCR, while the TCRdb copy is restricted to in-frame clones and leaves out a portion. Of around 1.9 million clones in the sample, 80% to 95% were seen once. The sequencing sample was made of naive CD8+ T cells from PBMCs. Receptors originate from a man between 18 and 35 years old in good health. Some clones in this sample may be carry-over from other donors' samples. Each CDR3 is given with its conserved first and last residue. A D gene is named only where the DNA matches it firmly. Size values are once, few and many counts, or a class for expanded clones, and some rows have none.

>TRBJ2-1|NA|TRBV27|NA
CASSFLARAHEQFF
TGTGCCAGCAGTTTCCTAGCAAGGGCTCATGAGCAGTTCTTC
>TRBJ2-7|NA|TRBV7-9|NA
CASSITSPYEQYF
TGTGCCAGCAGCATCACGAGTCCCTACGAGCAGTACTTC
>TRBJ1-1|NA|TRBV6-5|NA
CASQGPAGSAEAFF
TGTGCCAGCCAGGGGCCCGCCGGGTCCGCTGAAGCTTTCTTT
>TRBJ2-3|NA|TRBV7-3|TRBD2
CASSLRATGAGGPSDTQYF
TGTGCCAGCAGCTTAAGAGCCACTGGAGCGGGAGGGCCCTCGGATACGCAGTATTTT
>TRBJ1-5|once|TRBV4-1|TRBD1
CASSQKAGGLQPQHF
TGCGCCAGCAGCCAAAAGGCAGGGGGCCTTCAGCCCCAGCATTTT
>TRBJ2-5|NA|TRBV29-1|NA
CSVEVETIIGLGETQYF
TGCAGCGTTGAAGTGGAGACTATAATCGGGCTGGGAGAGACCCAGTACTTC
>TRBJ2-5|NA|TRBV7-6|NA
CASSLAETQYF
TGTGCCAGCAGCTTAGCTGAGACCCAGTACTTC
>TRBJ1-5|NA|TRBV2|TRBD1
CASTPRPGGGQPQHF
TGTGCCAGCACCCCCCGGCCAGGGGGAGGTCAGCCCCAGCATTTT
>TRBJ2-7|NA|TRBV5-1|TRBD2
CASSLALAGGYEQYF
TGCGCCAGCAGCTTGGCACTAGCGGGGGGCTACGAGCAGTACTTC
>TRBJ2-7|NA|TRBV7-9|TRBD1
CASSPGQGMTYEQYF
TGTGCCAGCAGCCCGGGACAGGGGATGACCTACGAGCAGTACTTC
>TRBJ2-7|NA|TRBV9|TRBD2
CASSGSGSSPSYEQYF
TGTGCCAGCAGCGGCAGCGGGAGTTCCCCCTCCTACGAGCAGTACTTC
>TRBJ2-1|few|TRBV7-3|TRBD1
CASSPDRGSYNEQFF
TGTGCCAGCAGCCCGGACAGGGGCTCCTACAATGAGCAGTTCTTC
>TRBJ1-2|NA|TRBV11-2|NA
CASGFGVIGGYTF
TGTGCCAGCGGGTTCGGAGTGATTGGTGGCTACACCTTC
>TRBJ1-5|NA|TRBV28|TRBD1
CASRDGQVMGQPQHF
TGTGCCAGCAGGGACGGACAGGTAATGGGTCAGCCCCAGCATTTT
>TRBJ2-1|NA|TRBV10-2|NA
CASEARNEQFF
TGCGCCAGTGAGGCGAGAAATGAGCAGTTCTTC
>TRBJ2-5|NA|TRBV2|NA
CASSAVSGAGRETQYF
TGTGCCAGCAGTGCGGTATCAGGGGCCGGTCGGGAGACCCAGTACTTC
>TRBJ2-7|NA|TRBV28|NA
CASNNWGDGYEQYF
TGTGCCAGCAATAACTGGGGGGACGGGTACGAGCAGTACTTC
>TRBJ1-5|NA|TRBV27|NA
CASSLSLYSNQPQHF
TGTGCCAGCAGTTTGTCATTATATAGCAATCAGCCCCAGCATTTT
>TRBJ2-7|NA|TRBV5-6|TRBD1
CASSPGTGGPEQYF
TGTGCCAGCAGCCCCGGGACAGGGGGCCCCGAGCAGTACTTC
>TRBJ2-1|NA|TRBV6-1|TRBD1
CASSENRGLNDEQFF
TGTGCCAGCAGTGAAAACAGGGGGCTGAACGATGAGCAGTTCTTC
>TRBJ1-2|NA|TRBV10-3|NA
CAISESPIRGGYGYTF
TGTGCCATCAGTGAGTCGCCTATCAGAGGCGGCTATGGCTACACCTTC
>TRBJ2-7|NA|TRBV9|NA
CASSVGQSYEQYF
TGTGCCAGCAGCGTAGGACAGTCCTACGAGCAGTACTTC
>TRBJ2-1|NA|TRBV19|TRBD1
CASSIPTGTANEQFF
TGTGCCAGTAGTATCCCCACCGGGACAGCGAATGAGCAGTTCTTC
>TRBJ2-3|NA|TRBV6-5|TRBD2
CASSYGAGAGTDTQYF
TGTGCCAGCAGTTATGGAGCGGGAGCGGGCACAGATACGCAGTATTTT
>TRBJ1-5|NA|TRBV10-2|NA
CASSETGLNQPQHF
TGCGCCAGCAGTGAGACAGGACTCAATCAGCCCCAGCATTTT
>TRBJ1-4|NA|TRBV29-1|NA
CSVVSGGLFF
TGCAGCGTTGTTTCAGGAGGACTGTTTTTT
>TRBJ2-3|NA|TRBV28|TRBD2
CASSWEGTTDTQYF
TGTGCCAGCAGTTGGGAGGGGACGACAGATACGCAGTATTTT
>TRBJ2-7|NA|TRBV2|NA
CASSARVLPQYEQYF
TGTGCCAGCAGCGCTCGGGTACTACCACAGTACGAGCAGTACTTC
>TRBJ1-2|NA|TRBV6-1|NA
CASSESSTVDGYTF
TGTGCCAGCAGTGAATCTAGCACAGTCGATGGCTACACCTTC
>TRBJ1-2|NA|TRBV28|NA
CASSLTQAWSYGYTF
TGTGCCAGCAGTTTAACCCAGGCATGGAGCTATGGCTACACCTTC
>TRBJ2-1|once|TRBV4-1|NA
CASSQDRAVSYNEQFF
TGCGCCAGCAGCCAAGATCGGGCGGTCTCCTACAATGAGCAGTTCTTC
>TRBJ2-1|NA|TRBV9|TRBD2
CASSVVGGAGAYNEQFF
TGTGCCAGCAGCGTAGTCGGGGGAGCGGGAGCCTACAATGAGCAGTTCTTC
>TRBJ2-7|NA|TRBV28|TRBD2
CASSLTLAGVVYEQYF
TGTGCCAGCAGTTTAACACTAGCGGGAGTGGTGTACGAGCAGTACTTC
>TRBJ2-7|NA|TRBV13|TRBD1
CASSVQGATTYEQYF
TGTGCCAGCAGCGTACAGGGGGCCACCACCTACGAGCAGTACTTC
>TRBJ1-1|NA|TRBV2|NA
CASSVGGSPEAFF
TGTGCCAGCAGTGTCGGTGGATCCCCTGAAGCTTTCTTT
>TRBJ2-7|NA|TRBV27|TRBD2
CASSLYAGGRGTYEQYF
TGTGCCAGCAGTTTATATGCAGGCGGGAGGGGCACCTACGAGCAGTACTTC